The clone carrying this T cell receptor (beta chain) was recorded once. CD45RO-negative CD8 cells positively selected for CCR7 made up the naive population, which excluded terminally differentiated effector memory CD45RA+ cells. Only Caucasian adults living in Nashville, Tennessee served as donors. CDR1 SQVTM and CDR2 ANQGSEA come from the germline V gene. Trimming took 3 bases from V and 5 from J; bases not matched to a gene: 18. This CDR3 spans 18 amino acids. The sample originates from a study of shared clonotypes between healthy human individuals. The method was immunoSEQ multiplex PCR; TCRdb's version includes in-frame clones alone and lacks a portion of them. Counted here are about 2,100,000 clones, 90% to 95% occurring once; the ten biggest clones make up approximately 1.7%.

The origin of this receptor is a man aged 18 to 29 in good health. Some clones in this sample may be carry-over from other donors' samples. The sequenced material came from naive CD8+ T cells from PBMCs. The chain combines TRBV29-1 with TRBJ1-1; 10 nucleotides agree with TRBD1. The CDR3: CSVETRGLGQGLWTEAFF. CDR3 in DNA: TGCAGCGTTGAGACTCGAGGCTTGGGACAGGGGCTTTGGACTGAAGCTTTCTTT.